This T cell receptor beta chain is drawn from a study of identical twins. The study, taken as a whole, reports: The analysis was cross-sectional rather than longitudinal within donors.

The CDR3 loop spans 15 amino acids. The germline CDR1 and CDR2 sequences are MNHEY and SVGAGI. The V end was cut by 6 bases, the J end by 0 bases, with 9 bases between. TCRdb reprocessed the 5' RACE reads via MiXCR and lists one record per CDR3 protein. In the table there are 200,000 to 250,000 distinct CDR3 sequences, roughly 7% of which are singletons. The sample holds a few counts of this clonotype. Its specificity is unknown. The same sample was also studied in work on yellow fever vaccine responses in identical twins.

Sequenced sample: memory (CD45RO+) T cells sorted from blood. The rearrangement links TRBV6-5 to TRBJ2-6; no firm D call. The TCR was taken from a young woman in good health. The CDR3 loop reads CASRSSASGANVLTF. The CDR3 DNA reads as TGTGCCAGCAGATCCTCGGCCTCTGGGGCCAACGTCCTGACTTTC.